Following are 14 T cell receptor beta chains from one sample sequenced in a study of T cells in Graves' hyperthyroidism and ophthalmopathy. Amplification of TCR beta CDR3 regions used RNA as the template. Researchers ran a first-round RT-PCR on the TCR CDR3 using the HTBI primer set. TCRdb recomputed calls from the multiplex PCR reads with MiXCR, one row per CDR3 protein. The sample includes some 300,000 distinct CDR3 sequences, about an eighth of them seen just once. Sequencing input: blood. The receptors originated from a woman younger than 45 with Graves' hyperthyroidism that later progressed to Graves' ophthalmopathy.

This clonotype was detected a few times. This chain links TRBV4-1 with TRBJ1-6; D is unresolved. The V end lost 0 bases, the J end lost 0 bases, and 12 bases lay between the germline ends. The length of the CDR3 is 18 residues. Germline V gene sequence: CDR1 MGHRA, CDR2 YSYEKL. The DNA of the CDR3 is TGCGCCAGCAGCCAAGACCCGAGGCCAAGCTCCTATAATTCACCCCTCCACTTT. This translates into CASSQDPRPSSYNSPLHF.

This clonotype was observed a few times. This chain joins TRBV19 and TRBJ2-7; the D gene is possibly TRBD2 (6 bases). The germline V gene has CDR1 LNHDA and CDR2 SQIVND (reference sequence). CDR3 length: 12 amino acids. Trimming cost V 3 bases and J 5 bases, with 8 bases left between them. Here the CDR3 DNA reads TGTGCCAGTAGTATTGCGGGAAACGAGCAGTACTTC. Translated, it gives CASSIAGNEQYF.

This clonotype was seen ten or more times. The CDR3 DNA reads as TGTGCCAGCACCTCACGGGCGGGGGCGGGATATGGCTACACCTTC. Protein sequence: CASTSRAGAGYGYTF. The chain uses TRBV7-2 and TRBJ1-2; TRBD1 might be the D (6 bases). CDR1 and CDR2 (germline): SGHTA, FQGNSA. The CDR3 length is 15 residues. The ends were cut back, 7 bases at V and 5 bases at J, with 20 bases in the middle.

This clonotype was seen many times. V gene TRBV28 combines with J gene TRBJ2-7; D unresolved. Per germline, CDR1 MDHEN and CDR2 SYDVKM. The CDR3 length is 12 residues. V gave up 8 bases and J gave up 4 bases, with 12 bases separating them. The CDR3 protein is CASSAFPYEQYF. CDR3 bases: TGTGCCAGCTCGGCCTTCCCTTACGAGCAGTACTTC.

The CDR3 loop reads CASSQSFANTEAFF. In DNA form, the CDR3 reads TGTGCCAGCAGCCAAAGTTTCGCGAACACTGAAGCTTTCTTT. The chain links TRBV3-1 to TRBJ1-1, with no clear D. V lost 2 bases, J lost 1 base, and 8 bases lay in between. CDR3 length equals 14 residues. Germline V CDR1 and CDR2: LGHDT, YNNKEL (reference sequence).

This clonotype was seen at least ten times. The rearrangement links TRBV20-1 to TRBJ2-5, with D possibly being TRBD1 (6 bases). This CDR3 comprises 12 residues. V shed 6 bases and J shed 7 bases, with 15 bases lying between them. Germline V gives CDR1 DFQATT, CDR2 SNEGSKA (reference sequence). The CDR3 loop reads CSAASGAGTQYF. The CDR3 nucleotides are TGCAGTGCCGCCTCAGGGGCGGGGACCCAGTACTTC.

This clonotype has a handful of counts. This sequence joins TRBV4-2 and TRBJ2-1, with 14 bases fitting TRBD2. Germline CDR1 and CDR2: LGHNA and YNFKEQ. CDR3 length: 16 amino acids. With V trimmed by 0 bases and J by 8 bases, 3 bases remained unmatched. Here the CDR3 reads CASSQDGTSGSDEQFF. CDR3 bases: TGTGCCAGCAGCCAAGACGGGACTAGCGGGAGCGATGAGCAGTTCTTC.

This clonotype was observed at least ten times. The chain combines TRBV6-2 or TRBV6-3 with TRBJ2-1; D is perhaps TRBD2 (6 bases). Germline CDR1 and CDR2: MNHEY and SVGEGT. The ends were cut back, 5 bases at V and 9 bases at J, with 14 bases in the middle. The CDR3 is 13 amino acids. CDR3 bases: TGTGCCAGCAGTAATGGGAGGCCGGCTGAGCAGTTCTTC. This encodes CASSNGRPAEQFF.

The chain carries TRBV29-1 and TRBJ1-2, with TRBD1 identical over 9 bases. The CDR3 length is 14 residues. The V gene's germline CDR1 is SQVTM and CDR2 ANQGSEA. DNA for the CDR3: TGCAGTGCCACGAGGACAGGGGAGGTCGGTGGCTACACCTTC. This gives the protein CSATRTGEVGGYTF.

The genes are TRBV29-1 and TRBJ1-1, with D possibly TRBD1 on 5 matching bases. This CDR3 contains 12 residues. Between the trimmed V and J ends, which lost 4 bases and 0 bases, there was a span of 6 bases. Per germline, CDR1 SQVTM and CDR2 ANQGSEA. The CDR3 DNA follows: TGCAGCGTTGGGGGGGTGAACACTGAAGCTTTCTTT. It encodes CSVGGVNTEAFF.

On this clonotype itself: A read error may produce the germline difference seen at one junction end. The chain recombines TRBV7-9 with TRBJ2-7; TRBD2 matches 10 bases. The CDR3 loop spans 15 amino acids. In germline, CDR1 is SEHNR, CDR2 FQNEAQ (reference sequence). The CDR3 DNA is TGTGCCAGCAGCTTAGGGACTAGCGGCACCTACGGGCAGTACTTC. Residues: CASSLGTSGTYGQYF.

This clonotype was counted at least ten times. The genes are TRBV7-8 and TRBJ2-1; 7 nucleotides line up with TRBD1. The CDR3 consists of 15 residues. J was trimmed by 4 bases and V by 5 bases; bases with no gene match: 8. CDR1 is SGHVS and CDR2 is FQNEAQ in the germline V gene. In DNA form, the CDR3 reads TGTGCCAGCAGCCTCAACCCGGGACAGTACAATGAGCAGTTCTTC. Amino acids: CASSLNPGQYNEQFF. Full variable domain (rest looked up from reference TRBV7-8 and TRBJ2-1): GAGVSQSPRYKVAKRGQDVALRCDPISGHVSLFWYQQALGQGPEFLTYFQNEAQLDKSGLPSDRFFAERPEGSVSTLKIQRTQQEDSAVYLCASSLNPGQYNEQFFGPGTRLTVL.

This clonotype has ten or more counts. The rearrangement links TRBV27 to TRBJ1-2; 12 bases agree with TRBD1. Germline CDR1 and CDR2: MNHEY and SMNVEV (reference sequence). This CDR3 is built from 15 residues. V was pared by 5 bases and J by 7 bases, with 8 bases of the junction left unmatched. In DNA form, the CDR3 reads TGTGCCAGCAGTCCGGGGACAGGGGGCGCACTTGGCTACACCTTC. Translation: CASSPGTGGALGYTF.

The table lists this clonotype with many counts. The V call is TRBV5-6, the J call TRBJ2-3; D gene uncertain. CDR1 is SGHDT, CDR2 YYEEEE, per germline. Deletions cut 2 bases from V and 3 bases from J, with 10 bases between. This CDR3 contains 14 residues. This CDR3 reads CASSLRVLTDTQYF. The CDR3, as DNA: TGTGCCAGCAGCTTAAGGGTATTAACAGATACGCAGTATTTT. The full variable domain, completed using reference TRBV5-6 and TRBJ2-3, is DAGVTQSPTHLIKTRGQQVTLRCSPKSGHDTVSWYQQALGQGPQFIFQYYEEEERQRGNFPDRFSGHQFPNYSSELNVNALLLGDSALYLCASSLRVLTDTQYFGPGTRLTVL.